The 8 T cell receptor beta chains given below trace back to one sample, sequenced in a study of technical replicates of blood from a few donors. Using immunoSEQ multiplex PCR, the repertoire was profiled, and TCRdb retains in-frame clones only, with some absent. The table has under 15,000 clones, roughly 77% seen once. Sequencing used PBMCs. These receptors all stem from a human donor in good health.

The rearrangement joins TRBV27 to TRBJ2-7; D is unclear. Germline lookup yields CDR1 MNHEY and CDR2 SMNVEV (reference sequence). Trimming left V 2 bases short and J 0 bases short, with 5 bases between. The CDR3 has 13 residues. The CDR3 region is CASSLKSSYEQYF. The CDR3 DNA reads TGTGCCAGCAGTTTAAAGAGCTCCTACGAGCAGTACTTC.

This chain uses TRBV6-1 with TRBJ2-1; 11 positions agree with TRBD2. The V gene's germline CDR1 is MNHNS and CDR2 SASEGT. The CDR3 length is 15 residues. The V and J ends lost 3 bases and 4 bases, in that order; junction bases with no gene match: 2. The CDR3 here is CASSEGLAVYNEQFF. In DNA form, the CDR3 reads TGTGCCAGCAGTGAGGGACTAGCGGTGTACAATGAGCAGTTCTTC.

The chain is built from TRBV30 and TRBJ2-1; TRBD2 agrees at 8 bases. The V gene end was trimmed by 7 bases and the J gene end by 1 base; junction bases not matched to a gene: 3. The CDR3 spans 13 residues. Germline V lookup: CDR1 GTSNPN, CDR2 SVGIG (reference sequence). DNA of the CDR3: TGTGCCTACGAGCGGGAGTCCTACAATGAGCAGTTCTTC. This sequence encodes CAYERESYNEQFF.

The CDR3 sequence: CASSTGGSGANVLTF. CDR3 bases: TGTGCCAGTAGTACAGGGGGCTCTGGGGCCAACGTCCTGACTTTC. The chain joins TRBV19 to TRBJ2-6; 7 bases match TRBD1. Germline V lookup: CDR1 LNHDA, CDR2 SQIVND (reference sequence). The junction had 0 bases not matched to a gene; V was cut back by 4 bases and J by 0 bases. This CDR3 region has 15 residues.

In this sample, this clone turned up a few times. The V gene is TRBV19, the J gene TRBJ2-1, with TRBD2 matching 8 bases. The CDR3 spans 15 residues. With 6 bases clipped from V and 3 bases from J, the junction kept 7 bases outside the gene matches. Germline assignment: CDR1 LNHDA and CDR2 SQIVND (reference sequence). The CDR3 sequence: CASRRAGVNYNEQFF. DNA for the CDR3: TGTGCCAGTAGACGAGCGGGAGTAAACTACAATGAGCAGTTCTTC. Complete variable domain (other parts from reference TRBV19 and TRBJ2-1): DGGITQSPKYLFRKEGQNVTLSCEQNLNHDAMYWYRQDPGQGLRLIYYSQIVNDFQKGDIAEGYSVSREKKESFPLTVTSAQKNPTAFYLCASRRAGVNYNEQFFGPGTRLTVL.

Here the CDR3 DNA reads TGTGCCAGTAGTACCCGGGACAGCTCTGGAAACACCATATATTTT. It codes for CASSTRDSSGNTIYF. This chain links TRBV19 with TRBJ1-3, with 7 bases aligning to TRBD1. The CDR3 loop spans 15 amino acids. The J segment lost 0 bases and the V segment lost 4 bases, leaving 3 bases of the junction unmatched. From germline, CDR1 is LNHDA and CDR2 SQIVND (reference sequence). The full variable domain, its missing parts supplied by reference TRBV19 and TRBJ1-3, is DGGITQSPKYLFRKEGQNVTLSCEQNLNHDAMYWYRQDPGQGLRLIYYSQIVNDFQKGDIAEGYSVSREKKESFPLTVTSAQKNPTAFYLCASSTRDSSGNTIYFGEGSWLTVV.

The table lists this clone with a count of one. The chain employs TRBV18 and TRBJ2-5; 8 nucleotides line up with TRBD1. The CDR3 extends over 14 amino acids. From germline, CDR1 is KGHSH and CDR2 LQKENI. V lost 4 bases and J lost 4; bases outside the gene matches: 5. The CDR3: CASSLDRVGETQYF. The CDR3 bases are TGTGCCAGCTCACTGGACAGGGTTGGAGAGACCCAGTACTTC.

In its sample, this clone was seen once. The chain couples TRBV15 to TRBJ1-2, with 7 bases that match TRBD1. This CDR3 spans 14 amino acids. The germline V gene encodes CDR1 LNHNV and CDR2 YYDKDF (reference sequence). V gave up 5 bases and J gave up 8 bases; unmatched junction bases: 11. CDR3: CATSGDRALWGYTF. The DNA for the CDR3 is TGTGCCACCAGCGGCGACAGGGCTCTCTGGGGCTACACCTTC.